The subject of this entry is one TCR beta chain. Its target is not known. The data derive from a study of cytomegalovirus exposure and HLA in healthy donors. Study summary: A prior analysis found about 110 million unique TCR beta sequences from 150 million to 200 million T cells. Study-wide results and limits: HLA alleles showed associations with some 17,000 TCR beta sequences in a later analysis, at a 0.05 false discovery rate. Reports credit the classifier with highly specific, highly sensitive diagnosis of cytomegalovirus status.

All the people who gave samples were healthy bone marrow donors. The PCR used 60 Vbeta and 13 Jbeta primers. This table comes from immunoSEQ multiplex PCR, and its TCRdb copy is limited to in-frame clones, with some not included. The sample lists about 200,000 clones; roughly 80% were seen once. The V gene's germline CDR1 is SNHLY and CDR2 FYNNEI. With 8 bases clipped from V and 0 bases from J, the junction kept 4 bases outside the gene matches. This CDR3 is built from 14 residues. The receptor was derived from a woman aged 25 to 39 in good health and CMV-seronegative. V and J are TRBV2 and TRBJ2-1; 7 bases fit TRBD2. The specimen was PBMCs. The CDR3 loop reads CASGRDYSYNEQFF. The CDR3 bases are TGTGCCAGCGGCCGGGACTACTCCTACAATGAGCAGTTCTTC.